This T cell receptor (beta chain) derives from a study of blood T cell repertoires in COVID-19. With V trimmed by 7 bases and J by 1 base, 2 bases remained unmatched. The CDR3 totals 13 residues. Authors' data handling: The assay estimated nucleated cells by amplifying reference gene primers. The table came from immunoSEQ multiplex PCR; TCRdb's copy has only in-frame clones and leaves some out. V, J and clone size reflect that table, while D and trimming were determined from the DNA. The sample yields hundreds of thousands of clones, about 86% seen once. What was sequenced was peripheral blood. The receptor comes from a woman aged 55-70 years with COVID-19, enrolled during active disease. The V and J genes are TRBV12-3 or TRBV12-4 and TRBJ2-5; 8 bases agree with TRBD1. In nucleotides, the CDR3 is TGTGCCAGCACCGACAGGGGCCAAGAGACCCAGTACTTC. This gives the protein CASTDRGQETQYF.